The entry below gives a single TCR beta chain sequence along with its context. J gave up 8 bases and V 3 bases, and 13 bases lay outside the gene matches. The CDR3 length is 16 residues. Germline CDR1 and CDR2: LGHDT and YNNKEL (reference sequence). This sample is drawn from a study of Ad26.COV2.S vaccination and SARS-CoV-2 variants. In the study overall: Administration of Ad26.COV2.S was intramuscular, either once or twice 56 days apart.

Documented treatment: 15 to 20 received Ad26.COV2.S at low or high dose, single or two shots; 5 received placebo; per-sample allocation not given. Day 63 after the first injection of vaccine or placebo was the sampling time. Method: immunoSEQ multiplex PCR; TCRdb's copy keeps in-frame clones and lacks some. The table has roughly 320,000 clones, more than 70% seen once. This TCR came from a person between 18 and 65 years old who received the Ad26.COV2.S COVID-19 vaccine or a placebo. The gene calls are TRBV3-1 (or the pseudogene TRBV3-2) and TRBJ1-2; 9 bases agree with TRBD1. The sequences come from peripheral blood, collected in a trial of Ad26.COV2.S vaccine versus placebo. CDR3 sequence reads: CASSQAGTGIPRGYTF. The DNA of the CDR3 is TGTGCCAGCAGCCAGGCCGGGACAGGGATTCCGCGGGGCTACACCTTC.